One and the same sample provided the 23 T cell receptor beta chains below, sequenced in a study of T-cell memory formation after mild COVID-19. Using its own MiXCR run on the 5' RACE reads, TCRdb lists one record per CDR3 protein. The sample consists of roughly 120,000 distinct CDR3 sequences, approximately 15% of them appearing once. Material for sequencing was PBMCs or a T cell subset sorted from them (not recorded which). Receptor source: an adult woman who had mild COVID-19 (a few samples of this study predate the infection). Cell type and time point are not known.

This clonotype has more than one count but fewer than ten. This chain connects TRBV7-2 to TRBJ2-4, with D perhaps TRBD1 (6 bases). CDR1 is SGHTA and CDR2 is FQGNSA in the germline V gene. CDR3 length equals 15 residues. Trimming cost V 6 bases and J 7 bases, with 19 bases left between them. The CDR3 sequence: CASSIQNRDGNIQYF. CDR3 sequence (DNA): TGTGCCAGCAGTATACAAAACAGGGATGGGAACATTCAGTACTTC.

V and J are TRBV12-3 or TRBV12-4 and TRBJ2-5; a weak D match, TRBD2 (5 bases). Trimming cost V 3 bases and J 0 bases, with 8 bases left between them. The CDR3 extends over 14 amino acids. CDR3 sequence reads: CASSFEGNQETQYF. As DNA, the CDR3 is TGTGCCAGCAGTTTCGAGGGTAACCAAGAGACCCAGTACTTC.

This clonotype has just a few counts. The chain employs TRBV4-1 and TRBJ2-7, with 7 bases fitting TRBD1. The V and J ends lost 1 base and 6 bases, in that order; junction bases with no gene match: 9. Germline values: CDR1 MGHRA, CDR2 YSYEKL. The CDR3 sequence is 15 residues long. As DNA, the CDR3 is TGCGCCAGCAGCCAAGTATCCGGGACAGAGGGCGAGCAGTACTTC. This gives the protein CASSQVSGTEGEQYF.

This clonotype has ten or more counts. CDR3 residues: CASSPRGGGSYEQYF. In DNA form, the CDR3 reads TGTGCCAGCAGCCCCCGGGGGGGAGGTTCCTACGAGCAGTACTTC. The chain joins TRBV28 to TRBJ2-7; TRBD2 matches 8 bases. The CDR3 runs to 15 residues. CDR1 and CDR2 from the germline V gene are MDHEN and SYDVKM. The J segment lost 1 base and the V segment lost 6 bases, leaving 8 bases of the junction unmatched.

CDR3 sequence reads: CATSGQNSNQPQHF. In DNA form, the CDR3 reads TGTGCCACCAGTGGACAGAATAGCAATCAGCCCCAGCATTTT. This chain uses TRBV24-1 with TRBJ1-5; D might be TRBD1 (5 bases). The V and J ends lost 5 bases and 0 bases respectively, with 7 bases between them. Germline V gives CDR1 KGHDR, CDR2 SFDVKD. The CDR3 has 14 amino acids.

This clonotype was seen a handful of times. The chain uses TRBV7-2 and TRBJ2-7, with D uncertain. The length of the CDR3 is 14 residues. V lost 3 bases and J 1 base, leaving 10 bases between the germline ends. CDR1 is SGHTA and CDR2 is FQGNSA in the germline V gene. Here the CDR3 DNA reads TGTGCCAGCAGCTTCATCGGCCCATCCTACGAGCAGTACTTC. Translated: CASSFIGPSYEQYF.

As regards this clonotype: A junction end diverges from the germline sequence, so it may reflect a read error. V usage is TRBV11-1 and J usage is TRBJ2-7; 9 bases agree with TRBD1. The CDR3 has 14 residues. The V gene's germline CDR1 is SGHAT and CDR2 FQDESV (reference sequence). The CDR3 bases are TGTGCCAGCAGCCGAATACAGGGGGCGTACGATCAGTACTTC. It encodes CASSRIQGAYDQYF. Filled out from reference TRBV11-1 and TRBJ2-7, the complete variable domain reads EAEVAQSPRYKITEKSQAVAFWCDPISGHATLYWYRQILGQGPELLVQFQDESVVDDSQLPKDRFSAERLKGVDSTLKIQPAELGDSAMYLCASSRIQGAYDQYFGPGTRLTVT.

This clonotype occurred a few times. The rearrangement links TRBV18 to TRBJ2-5; 7 bases agree with TRBD2. CDR3 length: 15 amino acids. CDR1 and CDR2 from the germline V gene are KGHSH and LQKENI. Trimming cost V 3 bases and J 7 bases; bases outside gene matches: 11. The CDR3 coding sequence is TGTGCCAGCTCACCGCCGGGACTACCCACCGGGACCCAGTACTTC. It specifies CASSPPGLPTGTQYF. The variable domain in full, with the rest retrieved from reference TRBV18 and TRBJ2-5, is NAGVMQNPRHLVRRRGQEARLRCSPMKGHSHVYWYRQLPEEGLKFMVYLQKENIIDESGMPKERFSAEFPKEGPSILRIQQVVRGDSAAYFCASSPPGLPTGTQYFGPGTRLLVL.

In its sample, this clonotype was seen many times. CDR3 sequence (DNA): TGTGCCAGCATAGGGGGGGCTCGCTTGAACACCGGGGAGCTGTTTTTT. This sequence encodes CASIGGARLNTGELFF. The chain recombines TRBV27 with TRBJ2-2; D possibly corresponds to TRBD2 (7 bases). The V end was cut by 7 bases, the J end by 1 base, with 16 bases between. CDR1 and CDR2 from the germline V gene are MNHEY and SMNVEV (reference sequence). CDR3 length equals 16 residues.

The chain has TRBV12-3 or TRBV12-4 and TRBJ2-2; D might be TRBD1 (6 bases). This CDR3 has 14 residues. Trimming left V 7 bases short and J 6 bases short, with 15 bases between. CDR3 bases: TGTGCCAGCACTCGCCGGGACACCCCCGGGGAGCTGTTTTTT. Translating it yields CASTRRDTPGELFF.

DNA of the CDR3: TGTGCCAGCAGTTACTCCACGGGGAGAGAGACCCAGTACTTC. Encoded protein: CASSYSTGRETQYF. J is TRBJ2-5 and V is TRBV6-2 or TRBV6-3, with a weak D call TRBD2 (5 bases). The V end lost 0 bases, the J end lost 4 bases, and 9 bases lay between the germline ends. CDR3 size: 14 residues. Germline V gene sequence: CDR1 MNHEY, CDR2 SVGEGT.

The chain combines TRBV20-1 with TRBJ1-2; 8 bases match TRBD1. CDR1 and CDR2 (germline): DFQATT, SNEGSKA (reference sequence). The J segment lost 2 bases and the V segment lost 5 bases, leaving 7 bases of the junction unmatched. CDR3 size: 14 residues. The CDR3 sequence: CSAYGTGGNYGYTF. Written as DNA, the CDR3 is TGCAGTGCTTATGGGACAGGAGGGAACTATGGCTACACCTTC.

This rearrangement joins TRBV6-5 to TRBJ1-3, with 10 nucleotides matching TRBD1. J lost 2 bases, V lost 5 bases, and 3 bases had no gene match. The CDR3 length is 15 residues. Germline CDR1 and CDR2: MNHEY and SVGAGI. The CDR3 DNA reads TGTGCCAGCAGTGAGGGGACAGGGGCTGGAAACACCATATATTTT. It yields the protein CASSEGTGAGNTIYF.

The gene calls are TRBV7-2 and TRBJ2-3; 8 bases are shared with TRBD2. Unmatched junction bases numbered 8, after V lost 1 base and J lost 8 bases. CDR3 length equals 15 residues. Germline V gives CDR1 SGHTA, CDR2 FQGNSA. CDR3 in amino acids: CASSLGSSGSTTQYF. The CDR3 DNA reads as TGTGCCAGCAGCTTAGGATCCAGCGGGAGCACTACGCAGTATTTT.

The rearrangement links TRBV18 to TRBJ2-3, with 7 bases that match TRBD1. The V gene's germline CDR1 is KGHSH and CDR2 LQKENI. V gave up 5 bases and J gave up 6 bases; unmatched junction bases: 8. This CDR3 spans 14 amino acids. This CDR3 reads CASSASTGADTQYF. The CDR3 region has the DNA TGTGCCAGCTCAGCGAGTACAGGGGCTGATACGCAGTATTTT. Together with reference TRBV18 and TRBJ2-3, the CDR3 gives the full variable domain: NAGVMQNPRHLVRRRGQEARLRCSPMKGHSHVYWYRQLPEEGLKFMVYLQKENIIDESGMPKERFSAEFPKEGPSILRIQQVVRGDSAAYFCASSASTGADTQYFGPGTRLTVL.

This clonotype was seen only a few times. J is TRBJ2-7 and V is TRBV15; 12 nucleotides match TRBD1. The V segment lost 1 base and the J segment 5 bases; nucleotides outside the gene matches: 9. The CDR3 consists of 17 residues. Germline V lookup: CDR1 LNHNV, CDR2 YYDKDF (reference sequence). The CDR3 coding sequence is TGTGCCACCAGCAGAGGGGACAGGGGGCGCATAAGGAACGAGCAGTACTTC. Translation: CATSRGDRGRIRNEQYF.

This clonotype was seen a few times. This chain joins TRBV19 and TRBJ2-3; 7 positions agree with TRBD2. The CDR3 is 17 residues long. V dropped 3 bases and J dropped 2; count of bases not matched to a gene: 11. The germline gives CDR1 LNHDA, CDR2 SQIVND (reference sequence). The DNA for the CDR3 is TGTGCCAGTAGTATCCCCTCTATAGCGGGCGTCACAGATACGCAGTATTTT. Amino acid sequence: CASSIPSIAGVTDTQYF.

CDR3 in amino acids: CASSESSGGFGYTF. DNA of the CDR3: TGTGCCAGCAGTGAATCGTCCGGGGGATTCGGCTACACCTTC. The V call is TRBV25-1, the J call TRBJ1-2; perhaps TRBD1 as D (5 bases). This CDR3 is built from 14 residues. With 1 base removed from V and 8 bases from J, the gap between germline ends came to 14 bases. CDR1 is MGHDK and CDR2 is SYGVNS in the germline V gene.

The chain couples TRBV12-3 or TRBV12-4 to TRBJ2-7, with D tentatively TRBD2 (5 bases). The CDR3 extends over 14 amino acids. Trimming took off 1 base at V and 5 bases at J, with 12 bases between the two ends. The CDR3 DNA reads TGTGCCAGCAGTTTAGGGAGGAGCAGCAACGAGCAGTACTTC. Translating it yields CASSLGRSSNEQYF.

In its sample, this clonotype was seen a few times. V gene TRBV25-1 combines with J gene TRBJ1-3; D gene ambiguous. Germline V gene lookup returns CDR1 MGHDK and CDR2 SYGVNS. This CDR3 has 14 residues. Deletions cut 4 bases from V and 2 bases from J, with 9 bases between. Here the CDR3 reads CASSVSGAGNTIYF. The DNA for the CDR3 is TGTGCCAGCAGTGTCTCCGGGGCTGGAAACACCATATATTTT.

The chain has TRBV10-3 and TRBJ2-7, with D tentatively TRBD2 (5 bases). The CDR3 totals 14 residues. Germline loops: CDR1 ENHRY, CDR2 SYGVKD. With 5 bases removed from V and 0 bases from J, the gap between germline ends came to 11 bases. The DNA for the CDR3 is TGTGCCATCAGTACAGACGGGAACTCCTACGAGCAGTACTTC. It is translated as CAISTDGNSYEQYF.

The chain joins TRBV5-1 to TRBJ2-7, with 11 bases lining up with TRBD2. Germline V CDR1 and CDR2: SGHRS, YFSETQ. V dropped 2 bases and J dropped 0; count of bases not matched to a gene: 4. This CDR3 is built from 16 residues. The CDR3: CASSFTSGGSSYEQYF. The CDR3 DNA sequence: TGCGCCAGCAGCTTTACTAGCGGGGGAAGCTCCTACGAGCAGTACTTC.

The chain carries TRBV5-1 and TRBJ2-5; possible D gene TRBD2, 5 bases. The germline gives CDR1 SGHRS, CDR2 YFSETQ. V lost 4 bases, J lost 5 bases, and 12 bases lay in between. The CDR3 loop spans 13 amino acids. CDR3 sequence: CASSRGVRETQYF. CDR3 nucleotide sequence: TGCGCCAGCAGCCGGGGAGTGAGGGAGACCCAGTACTTC.